These T cell receptor beta chains were read from a single sample in a study of blood T cell repertoires in COVID-19. Using immunoSEQ multiplex PCR, the repertoire was profiled, and TCRdb retains in-frame clones only, with some absent. The table has some 150,000 clones, about four fifths seen once. The sample consisted of peripheral blood. The origin of the receptors is a human donor with acute or convalescent COVID-19. The donor label of this sample is uncertain. CDR3s include the opening cysteine and the closing phenylalanine or tryptophan. Each record gives: J gene, clone size, D gene, CDR3 length, V gene, CDR3 protein, CDR3 DNA. A D gene is named only where the DNA matches it firmly. Rows give clone size only sometimes, using once, few, many, or a class for an expanded clone.

J gene: TRBJ1-2
clone size: .
D gene: TRBD1
CDR3 length: 13
V gene: TRBV6-5
CDR3 protein: CASQEGQGEGYTF
CDR3 DNA: TGTGCCAGCCAGGAGGGACAGGGGGAAGGCTACACCTTC

J gene: TRBJ2-2
clone size: many
D gene: TRBD2
CDR3 length: 17
V gene: TRBV5-1
CDR3 protein: CASSWASGGAHTGELFF
CDR3 DNA: TGCGCCAGCAGCTGGGCTAGCGGGGGGGCCCACACCGGGGAGCTGTTTTTT

J gene: TRBJ2-7
clone size: .
D gene: .
CDR3 length: 11
V gene: TRBV30
CDR3 protein: CAWRMGPAEYF
CDR3 DNA: TGTGCCTGGAGGATGGGCCCCGCCGAGTACTTC

J gene: TRBJ1-1
clone size: .
D gene: TRBD1
CDR3 length: 14
V gene: TRBV18
CDR3 protein: CASSVLEGTGEAFF
CDR3 DNA: TGTGCCAGCTCCGTTCTCGAAGGGACAGGAGAAGCTTTCTTT

J gene: TRBJ1-1
clone size: .
D gene: TRBD1
CDR3 length: 13
V gene: TRBV6-5
CDR3 protein: CASSYVLGGEAFF
CDR3 DNA: TGTGCCAGCAGTTATGTCCTAGGGGGCGAGGCTTTCTTT

J gene: TRBJ1-4
clone size: once
D gene: TRBD1
CDR3 length: 15
V gene: TRBV11-2
CDR3 protein: CASSTTGGKGEKLFF
CDR3 DNA: TGTGCCAGCAGCACCACAGGGGGCAAGGGGGAAAAACTGTTTTTT

J gene: TRBJ1-1
clone size: .
D gene: TRBD1
CDR3 length: 14
V gene: TRBV4-1
CDR3 protein: CASSEEGANTEAFF
CDR3 DNA: TGCGCCAGCAGCGAAGAGGGGGCGAACACTGAAGCTTTCTTT

J gene: TRBJ1-1
clone size: .
D gene: .
CDR3 length: 12
V gene: TRBV30
CDR3 protein: CAWSATGTEAFF
CDR3 DNA: TGTGCCTGGAGTGCCACAGGGACTGAAGCTTTCTTT

J gene: TRBJ2-3
clone size: .
D gene: .
CDR3 length: 16
V gene: TRBV5-1
CDR3 protein: CASSFPSGLLADTQYF
CDR3 DNA: TGCGCCAGCAGCTTCCCTTCAGGCCTGCTGGCGGATACGCAGTATTTT

J gene: TRBJ1-6
clone size: .
D gene: .
CDR3 length: 15
V gene: TRBV11-1
CDR3 protein: CASSRGAQNNSPLHF
CDR3 DNA: TGTGCCAGCAGCCGGGGGGCACAGAATAATTCACCCCTCCACTTT

J gene: TRBJ1-5
clone size: .
D gene: .
CDR3 length: 14
V gene: TRBV5-1
CDR3 protein: CASSLDSSNQPQHF
CDR3 DNA: TGCGCCAGCAGCTTAGACAGTAGCAATCAGCCCCAGCATTTT

J gene: TRBJ2-6
clone size: once
D gene: TRBD1
CDR3 length: 17
V gene: TRBV19
CDR3 protein: CASNRDRGESGANVLTF
CDR3 DNA: TGTGCCAGTAACCGGGACAGGGGTGAATCTGGGGCCAACGTCCTGACTTTC

J gene: TRBJ1-2
clone size: once
D gene: .
CDR3 length: 14
V gene: TRBV3-1/TRBV3-2
CDR3 protein: CASSLRGSDYGYTF
CDR3 DNA: TGTGCCAGCAGCTTGCGCGGGTCGGACTATGGCTACACCTTC

J gene: TRBJ2-5
clone size: .
D gene: TRBD1
CDR3 length: 14
V gene: TRBV5-1
CDR3 protein: CASRLTGAQETQYF
CDR3 DNA: TGCGCCAGCAGACTGACAGGGGCCCAAGAGACCCAGTACTTC

J gene: TRBJ2-2
clone size: .
D gene: TRBD2
CDR3 length: 15
V gene: TRBV6-2/TRBV6-3
CDR3 protein: CASSSAGLNTGELFF
CDR3 DNA: TGTGCCAGCAGTTCAGCGGGGCTGAACACCGGGGAGCTGTTTTTT

J gene: TRBJ1-4
clone size: .
D gene: .
CDR3 length: 15
V gene: TRBV14
CDR3 protein: CASSSSRGAGEKLFF
CDR3 DNA: TGTGCCAGCAGTTCGAGCCGGGGCGCGGGAGAAAAACTGTTTTTT

J gene: TRBJ2-5
clone size: many
D gene: TRBD2
CDR3 length: 15
V gene: TRBV29-1
CDR3 protein: CSVELSREEVETQYF
CDR3 DNA: TGCAGCGTTGAGCTCAGCCGGGAGGAGGTAGAGACCCAGTACTTC

J gene: TRBJ2-7
clone size: .
D gene: TRBD1
CDR3 length: 17
V gene: TRBV7-9
CDR3 protein: CASSPSTGASRTYEQYF
CDR3 DNA: TGTGCCAGCAGCCCGAGCACAGGGGCGAGTAGAACCTACGAGCAGTACTTC

J gene: TRBJ1-2
clone size: .
D gene: .
CDR3 length: 14
V gene: TRBV4-1
CDR3 protein: CASSPAAFNYGYTF
CDR3 DNA: TGCGCCAGCAGCCCGGCGGCATTTAACTATGGCTACACCTTC

J gene: TRBJ1-3
clone size: .
D gene: .
CDR3 length: 16
V gene: TRBV19
CDR3 protein: CASSLPGTLSGNTIYF
CDR3 DNA: TGTGCCAGTAGTCTCCCAGGAACCCTCTCTGGAAACACCATATATTTT

J gene: TRBJ1-2
clone size: .
D gene: .
CDR3 length: 12
V gene: TRBV24-1
CDR3 protein: CATSRGDYGYTF
CDR3 DNA: TGTGCCACCTCCCGGGGGGACTATGGCTACACCTTC

J gene: TRBJ2-5
clone size: .
D gene: .
CDR3 length: 15
V gene: TRBV2
CDR3 protein: CASGGIGHPLETQYF
CDR3 DNA: TGTGCCAGTGGGGGGATCGGACATCCTCTAGAGACCCAGTACTTC

J gene: TRBJ2-7
clone size: .
D gene: TRBD2
CDR3 length: 19
V gene: TRBV9
CDR3 protein: CASSVSGGLAGPIGEEQYF
CDR3 DNA: TGTGCCAGCAGCGTTTCCGGGGGACTAGCGGGGCCCATAGGGGAGGAGCAGTACTTC

J gene: TRBJ2-4
clone size: .
D gene: .
CDR3 length: 16
V gene: TRBV6-2/TRBV6-3
CDR3 protein: CASSPPTEVGKNIQYF
CDR3 DNA: TGTGCCAGCAGTCCCCCAACAGAAGTTGGAAAAAACATTCAGTACTTC

J gene: TRBJ1-2
clone size: .
D gene: .
CDR3 length: 17
V gene: TRBV4-1
CDR3 protein: CASSQAPDSYVSYGYTF
CDR3 DNA: TGCGCCAGCAGCCAAGCCCCGGACAGCTACGTGAGCTATGGCTACACCTTC

J gene: TRBJ2-4
clone size: once
D gene: TRBD1
CDR3 length: 15
V gene: TRBV2
CDR3 protein: CASSTPGQGRNIQYF
CDR3 DNA: TGTGCCAGCAGTACTCCGGGACAGGGGCGAAACATTCAGTACTTC

J gene: TRBJ1-3
clone size: .
D gene: TRBD1
CDR3 length: 15
V gene: TRBV2
CDR3 protein: CASKGQLKSGNTIYF
CDR3 DNA: TGTGCCAGCAAGGGACAGCTGAAGTCTGGAAACACCATATATTTT

J gene: TRBJ2-5
clone size: .
D gene: TRBD1
CDR3 length: 14
V gene: TRBV3-1/TRBV3-2
CDR3 protein: CASRGQGRGETQYF
CDR3 DNA: TGTGCCAGCAGGGGACAGGGGAGAGGAGAGACCCAGTACTTC

J gene: TRBJ2-7
clone size: once
D gene: TRBD1
CDR3 length: 14
V gene: TRBV27
CDR3 protein: CASSRDRVPHEQYF
CDR3 DNA: TGTGCCAGCAGCCGGGACAGGGTACCCCACGAGCAGTACTTC

J gene: TRBJ1-1
clone size: .
D gene: TRBD1
CDR3 length: 14
V gene: TRBV6-5
CDR3 protein: CASSLGQGNTEAFF
CDR3 DNA: TGTGCCAGCAGTCTGGGACAGGGGAACACTGAAGCTTTCTTT

J gene: TRBJ1-5
clone size: .
D gene: .
CDR3 length: 14
V gene: TRBV24-1
CDR3 protein: CATSGSTDYQPQHF
CDR3 DNA: TGTGCCACCAGTGGTTCGACAGACTATCAGCCCCAGCATTTT

J gene: TRBJ1-2
clone size: .
D gene: .
CDR3 length: 11
V gene: TRBV9
CDR3 protein: CASSDSYGYTF
CDR3 DNA: TGTGCCAGCAGCGACAGCTATGGCTACACCTTC

J gene: TRBJ2-1
clone size: .
D gene: TRBD2
CDR3 length: 16
V gene: TRBV7-2
CDR3 protein: CASSGPGLAGGNEQFF
CDR3 DNA: TGTGCCAGCAGCGGACCTGGACTAGCGGGGGGCAATGAGCAGTTCTTC

J gene: TRBJ1-4
clone size: .
D gene: .
CDR3 length: 14
V gene: TRBV19
CDR3 protein: CASSMGQGSEKLFF
CDR3 DNA: TGTGCCAGTAGTATGGGACAAGGGAGTGAAAAACTGTTTTTT

J gene: TRBJ1-4
clone size: few
D gene: TRBD1
CDR3 length: 15
V gene: TRBV7-9
CDR3 protein: CASSRQGTANEKLFF
CDR3 DNA: TGTGCCAGCAGCCGGCAGGGGACAGCTAATGAAAAACTGTTTTTT

J gene: TRBJ1-1
clone size: .
D gene: .
CDR3 length: 13
V gene: TRBV7-3
CDR3 protein: CASSLGQNTEAFF
CDR3 DNA: TGTGCCAGCAGCCTTGGACAGAACACTGAAGCTTTCTTT

J gene: TRBJ1-2
clone size: few
D gene: .
CDR3 length: 13
V gene: TRBV5-4
CDR3 protein: CASTRPGNNGYTF
CDR3 DNA: TGTGCCAGCACCCGACCGGGGAACAATGGCTACACCTTC